The 3 T cell receptor beta chains below come from one sample, sequenced in a study of blood T cell repertoires in COVID-19. The method was immunoSEQ multiplex PCR; TCRdb's version includes in-frame clones alone and lacks a portion of them. The sample carries more than 80,000 clones, roughly four fifths recorded once. The sample comprised peripheral blood. These receptors were taken from a man aged 45-65 years with active or convalescent COVID-19.

The J gene is TRBJ2-1, the V gene TRBV24-1, with D possibly being TRBD2 (5 bases). V was clipped by 9 bases and J by 0 bases, with 8 bases between them. The V gene's germline CDR1 is KGHDR and CDR2 SFDVKD. This CDR3 has 13 residues. CDR3 protein: CATAEGSYNEQFF. The DNA of the CDR3 is TGTGCCACCGCCGAGGGCTCCTACAATGAGCAGTTCTTC.

On this clone itself: The sample holds other DNA sequences that translate to the same CDR3. This chain links TRBV5-5 with TRBJ2-5, with TRBD2 matching 13 bases. Per germline, CDR1 SGHKS and CDR2 YYEKEE (reference sequence). The CDR3 spans 15 residues. V lost 2 bases, J lost 5 bases, and 3 bases stayed unmatched. The CDR3 reads CASSLLAGGRETQYF. For the CDR3, the DNA is TGTGCCAGCAGCTTACTAGCGGGGGGGCGGGAGACCCAGTACTTC.

V is TRBV28 and J is TRBJ2-7, with D maybe TRBD2 (6 bases). Germline loops: CDR1 MDHEN, CDR2 SYDVKM. V lost 3 bases, J lost 2 bases, and 14 bases lay in between. The CDR3 is 15 amino acids. CDR3 amino acids: CASSFGGLLPYEQYF. For the CDR3, the DNA is TGTGCCAGCAGTTTTGGGGGACTGCTCCCCTACGAGCAGTACTTC. Supplemented by reference TRBV28 and TRBJ2-7, the full variable domain reads DVKVTQSSRYLVKRTGEKVFLECVQDMDHENMFWYRQDPGLGLRLIYFSYDVKMKEKGDIPEGYSVSREKKERFSLILESASTNQTSMYLCASSFGGLLPYEQYFGPGTRLTVT.